This TCR beta chain was identified in a study of T cells in Graves' hyperthyroidism and ophthalmopathy. Study results and caveats: Before onset, ophthalmopathy was predicted by the model a median 6.5 months earlier.

Patients aged 18 to 65 had newly diagnosed hyperthyroidism of under 2 months' duration. TCR beta CDR3 regions were amplified from RNA transcripts. First-round RT-PCR with HTBI primers amplified the TCR CDR3 region. MiXCR, applied by TCRdb to the multiplex PCR reads, yields one record per CDR3 protein. The sample holds under 300,000 distinct CDR3 sequences, roughly 13% seen once. In the case of this clonotype: Its target is not known. At one end the junction does not follow the germline gene, possibly because of a read error.

This TCR was sampled from a woman aged 25 to 39 with Graves' hyperthyroidism that later progressed to Graves' ophthalmopathy. Sequencing was performed on blood.

The CDR3 region has the DNA TGCGCCAGCAGTCGCGACGGGACAGCGATGAACACTAAAGCTTTCTTT. This sequence encodes CASSRDGTAMNTKAFF. This chain links TRBV5-1 with TRBJ1-1; TRBD1 matches at 7 bases. From germline, CDR1 is SGHRS and CDR2 YFSETQ. This CDR3 has 16 residues.